The 3 T cell receptor beta chains in this list originate from one sample, sequenced in a study of graft-versus-host responses after intestinal transplantation. Here immunoSEQ multiplex PCR was the method, and the copy in TCRdb shows in-frame clones only, minus some. Found here are roughly 90,000 clones, under 95% of them singletons; the top ten hold under 0.4%. For these TCRs, the target antigens are not known. The input for sequencing was unstimulated CD4+ T cells sorted from spleen or lymph node cells, taken before transplant. The receptors were sampled from a human donor who was the organ donor for an intestinal transplant.

V is TRBV11-2 and J is TRBJ1-5; perhaps TRBD1 as D (5 bases). The germline V gene has CDR1 SGHAT and CDR2 FQNNGV. This CDR3 region has 14 residues. V was trimmed by 3 bases and J by 4 bases, leaving 10 bases between them. The CDR3 DNA sequence: TGTGCCAGCAGCTTGGGGCAGTGGAATCAGCCCCAGCATTTT. Amino acid sequence: CASSLGQWNQPQHF.

V gene TRBV28 combines with J gene TRBJ2-5; the D gene is possibly TRBD2 (5 bases). The CDR3 has 13 residues. Between the trimmed V and J ends, which lost 10 bases and 4 bases, there was a span of 16 bases. The germline gives CDR1 MDHEN, CDR2 SYDVKM. The CDR3 loop reads CATERQGRETQYF. CDR3 in DNA: TGTGCCACTGAGCGGCAAGGAAGAGAGACCCAGTACTTC.

Turning to this clone: Mismatch with germline at one junction end may stem from a read error. Other DNA variants within this sample encode the same CDR3. The chain is built from TRBV30 and TRBJ1-2; no reliable D call. This CDR3 has 11 residues. From germline, CDR1 is GTSNPN and CDR2 SVGIG (reference sequence). CDR3: CAWRAHKWSTF. The DNA of the CDR3 is TGCGCCTGGAGGGCCCACAAGTGGAGCACCTTC.